This entry features one T cell receptor (beta chain) sequence. The data derive from a study of human T cells and chemical hapten exposure. About the research overall: Women made up most patients, who had alopecia areata, totalis or universalis.

Time point of the sample: pre-sensitization, week 0. Treatment here: therapeutic diphenylcyclopropenone sensitization with weekly scalp DPC. Trimming left V 4 bases short and J 4 bases short, with 10 bases between. Germline V gene lookup returns CDR1 SGHTA and CDR2 FQGNSA. The CDR3 has 13 amino acids. TCRdb reprocessed the RACE reads with MiXCR, giving one entry per CDR3 protein. Seen here are 300,000 to 450,000 distinct CDR3 sequences, less than 6.5% observed once, and the top ten hold approximately 2.4%. The rearrangement joins TRBV7-2 to TRBJ1-2; D gene uncertain. This TCR was sampled from a woman aged 45-65 years with alopecia areata. Some clones in this sample may be carry-over from other donors' samples. The sample was whole blood, taken in connection with sensitization to the hapten diphenylcyclopropenone (DPC). CDR3 DNA: TGTGCCAGCAGCTCGAAGAGTGGCTATGGCTACACCTTC. The encoded protein is CASSSKSGYGYTF.